This TCR beta chain stems from a study of T-cell memory formation after mild COVID-19. Study-wide context: TCR clusters were largely donor specific.

Study-level results: The main location of contracting CD4+ clones was CM and EM, and that of contracting CD8+ clones was EMRA.

J was trimmed by 1 base and V by 4 bases; bases with no gene match: 9. In germline, CDR1 is SGHTA, CDR2 FQGNSA. The length of the CDR3 is 17 residues. The TCR alpha and TCR beta cDNA libraries, bearing sample barcodes and UMIs, were generated by 5'RACE using constant-segment primers. TCRdb re-derived calls from the 5' RACE reads in MiXCR, one entry per CDR3 protein. The sample carries 250,000 to 400,000 distinct CDR3 sequences, 14% recorded once. This clonotype was recorded many times. Its antigen is unidentified. This sequence originates from a man younger than 35 who had mild COVID-19 (a few samples of this study predate the infection). Cell type and time point are not known. The chain is built from TRBV7-2 and TRBJ2-1, with TRBD1 matching 8 bases. Sequenced material: PBMCs or a T cell subset sorted from them (not recorded which). This chain's CDR3 is CASSSARQGMSYNEQFF. In DNA, the CDR3 is TGTGCCAGCAGCTCCGCAAGACAGGGGATGTCCTACAATGAGCAGTTCTTC.